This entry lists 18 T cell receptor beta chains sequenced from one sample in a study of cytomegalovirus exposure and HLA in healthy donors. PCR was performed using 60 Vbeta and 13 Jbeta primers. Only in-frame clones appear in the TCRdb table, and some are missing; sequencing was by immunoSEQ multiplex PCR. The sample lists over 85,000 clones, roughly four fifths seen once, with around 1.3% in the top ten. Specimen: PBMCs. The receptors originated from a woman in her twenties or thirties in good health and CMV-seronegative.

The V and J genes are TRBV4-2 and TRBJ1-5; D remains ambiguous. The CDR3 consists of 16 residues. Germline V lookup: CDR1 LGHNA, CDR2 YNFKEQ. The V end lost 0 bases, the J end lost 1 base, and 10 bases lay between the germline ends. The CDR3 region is CASSQEEGGSNQPQHF. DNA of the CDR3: TGTGCCAGCAGCCAAGAGGAGGGCGGGAGCAATCAGCCCCAGCATTTT.

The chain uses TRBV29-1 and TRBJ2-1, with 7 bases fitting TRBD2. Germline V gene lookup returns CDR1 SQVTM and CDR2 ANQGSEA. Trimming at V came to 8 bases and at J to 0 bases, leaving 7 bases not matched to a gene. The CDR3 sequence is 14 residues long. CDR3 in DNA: TGCAGCACCACAAGCGGGACCTCCTACAATGAGCAGTTCTTC. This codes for CSTTSGTSYNEQFF.

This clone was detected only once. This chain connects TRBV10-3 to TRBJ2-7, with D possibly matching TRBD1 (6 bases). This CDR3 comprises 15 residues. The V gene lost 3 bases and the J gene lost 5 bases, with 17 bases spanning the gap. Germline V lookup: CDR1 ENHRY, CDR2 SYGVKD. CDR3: CAISDHYGDTDEQYF. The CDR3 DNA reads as TGTGCCATCAGTGACCACTACGGGGACACCGACGAGCAGTACTTC.

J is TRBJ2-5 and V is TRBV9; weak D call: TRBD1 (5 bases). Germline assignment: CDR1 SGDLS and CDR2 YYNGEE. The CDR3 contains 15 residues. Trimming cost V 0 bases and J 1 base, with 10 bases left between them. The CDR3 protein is CASSVVGARQETQYF. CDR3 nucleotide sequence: TGTGCCAGCAGCGTAGTTGGGGCCCGCCAAGAGACCCAGTACTTC.

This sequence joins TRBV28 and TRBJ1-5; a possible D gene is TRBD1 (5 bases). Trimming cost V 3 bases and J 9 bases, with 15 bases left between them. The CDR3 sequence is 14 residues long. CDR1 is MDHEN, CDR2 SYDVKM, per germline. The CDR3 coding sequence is TGTGCCAGCAGTTTCAGGGATATGCCCGTGCCCCAGCATTTT. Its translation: CASSFRDMPVPQHF. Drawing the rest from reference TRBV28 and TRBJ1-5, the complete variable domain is DVKVTQSSRYLVKRTGEKVFLECVQDMDHENMFWYRQDPGLGLRLIYFSYDVKMKEKGDIPEGYSVSREKKERFSLILESASTNQTSMYLCASSFRDMPVPQHFGDGTRLSIL.

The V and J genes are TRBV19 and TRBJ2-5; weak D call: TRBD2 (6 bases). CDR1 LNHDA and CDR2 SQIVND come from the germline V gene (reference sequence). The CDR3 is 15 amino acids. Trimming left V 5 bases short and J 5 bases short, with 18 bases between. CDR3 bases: TGTGCCAGTAGTGGGGGGTTGCGGTCTGGTGAGACCCAGTACTTC. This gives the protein CASSGGLRSGETQYF.

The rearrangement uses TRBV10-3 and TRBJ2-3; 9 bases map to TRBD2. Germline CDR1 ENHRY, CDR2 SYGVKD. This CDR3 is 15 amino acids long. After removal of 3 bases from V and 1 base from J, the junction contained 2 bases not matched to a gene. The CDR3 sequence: CAISEVAGGTDTQYF. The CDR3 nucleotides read TGTGCCATCAGTGAAGTAGCGGGGGGCACAGATACGCAGTATTTT.

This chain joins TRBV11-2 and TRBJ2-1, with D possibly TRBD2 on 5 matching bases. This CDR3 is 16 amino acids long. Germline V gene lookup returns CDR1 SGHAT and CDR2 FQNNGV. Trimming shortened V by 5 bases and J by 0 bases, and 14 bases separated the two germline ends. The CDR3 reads CASSTDRGSSYNEQFF. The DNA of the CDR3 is TGTGCCAGCAGCACAGACCGGGGAAGCTCCTACAATGAGCAGTTCTTC.

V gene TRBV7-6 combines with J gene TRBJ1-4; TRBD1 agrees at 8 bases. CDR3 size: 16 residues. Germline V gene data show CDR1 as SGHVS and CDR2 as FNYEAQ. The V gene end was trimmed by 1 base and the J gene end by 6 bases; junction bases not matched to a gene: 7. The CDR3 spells CASSLEGGTGHEKLFF. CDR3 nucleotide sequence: TGTGCCAGCAGCTTAGAGGGGGGGACAGGTCATGAAAAACTGTTTTTT.

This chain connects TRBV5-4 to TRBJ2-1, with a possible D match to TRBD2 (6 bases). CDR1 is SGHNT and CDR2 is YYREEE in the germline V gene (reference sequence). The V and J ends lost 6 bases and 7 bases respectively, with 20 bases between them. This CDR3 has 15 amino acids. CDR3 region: CASNPPGRRVNEQFF. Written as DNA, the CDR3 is TGTGCCAGCAACCCTCCGGGACGGAGGGTGAATGAGCAGTTCTTC.

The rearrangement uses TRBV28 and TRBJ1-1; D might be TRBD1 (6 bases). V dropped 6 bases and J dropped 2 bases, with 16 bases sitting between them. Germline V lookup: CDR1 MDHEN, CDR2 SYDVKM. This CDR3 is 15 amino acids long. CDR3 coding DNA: TGTGCCAGCAGCCTATCAACAGGGAGAAACACTGAAGCTTTCTTT. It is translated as CASSLSTGRNTEAFF.

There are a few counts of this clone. The DNA for the CDR3 is TGTGCCAGCAACCCGGCGGGCAGGGGGTCCTATAATTCACCCCTCCACTTT. This sequence encodes CASNPAGRGSYNSPLHF. The rearrangement joins TRBV28 to TRBJ1-6; 7 bases are a match to TRBD1. Germline V CDR1 and CDR2: MDHEN, SYDVKM. The CDR3 has 17 amino acids. Germline trimming cut 7 bases from V and 1 base from J; bases unmatched to any gene: 10.

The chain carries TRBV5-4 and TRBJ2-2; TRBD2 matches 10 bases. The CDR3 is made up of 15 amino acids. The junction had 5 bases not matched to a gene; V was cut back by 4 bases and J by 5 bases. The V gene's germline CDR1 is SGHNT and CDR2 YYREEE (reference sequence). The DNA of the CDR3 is TGTGCCAGCAGCACCGGACTAGCGGAGACCGGGGAGCTGTTTTTT. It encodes CASSTGLAETGELFF.

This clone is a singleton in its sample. CDR3 coding DNA: TGTGCCTGGAGTCGACGGGACGGGGGATTCTCTGGAAACACCATATATTTT. Translating it yields CAWSRRDGGFSGNTIYF. The V and J genes are TRBV30 and TRBJ1-3, with a possible D match to TRBD1 (5 bases). Trimming removed 2 bases at V and 0 bases at J, with 17 bases between. CDR3 length: 17 residues. Germline CDR1 and CDR2: GTSNPN and SVGIG (reference sequence).

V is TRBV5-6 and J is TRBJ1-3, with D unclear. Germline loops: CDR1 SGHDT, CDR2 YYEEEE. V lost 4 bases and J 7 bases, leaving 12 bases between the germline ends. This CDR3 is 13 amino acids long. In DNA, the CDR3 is TGTGCCAGCAGCCCAGAAAGATCGAACACCATATATTTT. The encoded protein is CASSPERSNTIYF.

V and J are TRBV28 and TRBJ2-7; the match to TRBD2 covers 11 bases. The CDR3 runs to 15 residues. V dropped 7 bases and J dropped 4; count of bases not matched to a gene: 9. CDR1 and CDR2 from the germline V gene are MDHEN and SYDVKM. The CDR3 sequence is CASKGGTSGSYEQYF. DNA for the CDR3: TGTGCCAGCAAGGGGGGCACTAGCGGGAGTTACGAGCAGTACTTC.

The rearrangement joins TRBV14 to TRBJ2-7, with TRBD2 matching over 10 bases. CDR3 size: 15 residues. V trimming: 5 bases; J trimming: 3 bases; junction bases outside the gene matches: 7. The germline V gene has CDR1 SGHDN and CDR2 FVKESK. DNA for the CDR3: TGTGCCAGCAGCTACGGTCTAGCGGGAGTCTACGAGCAGTACTTC. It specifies CASSYGLAGVYEQYF.

The DNA for the CDR3 is TGTGCCAGCAGGGGAGACAGGGAGAACACAGATACGCAGTATTTT. Its translation: CASRGDRENTDTQYF. The chain joins TRBV2 to TRBJ2-3, with 7 bases lining up with TRBD1. This CDR3 has 15 amino acids. Germline trimming cut 6 bases from V and 2 bases from J; bases unmatched to any gene: 8. CDR1 SNHLY and CDR2 FYNNEI come from the germline V gene. The complete variable domain, with remaining parts taken from reference TRBV2 and TRBJ2-3, reads EPEVTQTPSHQVTQMGQEVILRCVPISNHLYFYWYRQILGQKVEFLVSFYNNEISEKSEIFDDQFSVERPDGSNFTLKIRSTKLEDSAMYFCASRGDRENTDTQYFGPGTRLTVL.